A single sample gave rise to the 31 T cell receptor beta chains below, sequenced in a study of blood T cell repertoires in COVID-19. Assay: immunoSEQ multiplex PCR; the TCRdb copy retains only in-frame clones and omits some. Of some 460,000 clones in the sample, approximately 90% are singletons; the top ten hold under 2.5%. Sequencing was done on a sample of PBMCs or T cells enriched from blood (not recorded which). The receptors come from a woman younger than 30 with acute COVID-19.

The chain employs TRBV19 and TRBJ2-5, with 10 bases identical to TRBD1. The V segment lost 5 bases and the J segment 4 bases; nucleotides outside the gene matches: 7. This CDR3 region has 15 residues. The germline V gene encodes CDR1 LNHDA and CDR2 SQIVND (reference sequence). CDR3 DNA sequence: TGTGCCAGTAGTGCCGGGACAGGGGTGGTAGAGACCCAGTACTTC. Protein product: CASSAGTGVVETQYF.

The rearrangement links TRBV7-2 to TRBJ1-6, with 7 positions matching TRBD1. The V and J ends lost 5 bases and 6 bases, in that order; junction bases with no gene match: 10. This CDR3 contains 16 residues. The germline gives CDR1 SGHTA, CDR2 FQGNSA. The CDR3 coding sequence is TGTGCCAGCAGCATACACCAAACAGGGGTTAATTCACCCCTCCACTTT. Amino acid sequence: CASSIHQTGVNSPLHF.

Of note for this clone: Distinct nucleotide sequences in the sample also encode this CDR3. The chain recombines TRBV7-9 with TRBJ2-1, with no clear D. Germline CDR1 and CDR2: SEHNR and FQNEAQ (reference sequence). V was trimmed by 1 base and J by 7 bases, leaving 8 bases between them. The CDR3 length is 13 residues. The DNA of the CDR3 is TGTGCCAGCAGCTTAGGAGCTTCTAATGAGCAGTTCTTC. As protein: CASSLGASNEQFF.

The rearrangement links TRBV10-2 to TRBJ2-7; 11 bases are a match to TRBD1. CDR1 is WSHSY, CDR2 SAAADI, per germline. CDR3 size: 14 residues. V lost 9 bases to trimming and J lost 0 bases; unmatched junction nucleotides: 4. The chain's CDR3 is CASSGTGGSYEQYF. The CDR3 bases are TGCGCCAGTTCCGGGACAGGGGGCTCCTACGAGCAGTACTTC.

This chain links TRBV6-6 with TRBJ1-6; D is uncertain. With 6 bases removed from V and 5 bases from J, the gap between germline ends came to 11 bases. The CDR3 spans 14 residues. Germline lookup yields CDR1 MNHNY and CDR2 SVGAGI (reference sequence). CDR3 nucleotide sequence: TGTGCCAGCAGCCAAACCTATAATAATTCACCCCTCCACTTT. Translation gives CASSQTYNNSPLHF.

V is TRBV9 and J is TRBJ2-3; TRBD1 aligns across 7 bases. From germline, CDR1 is SGDLS and CDR2 YYNGEE. This CDR3 has 16 amino acids. The V and J ends lost 1 base and 4 bases, in that order; junction bases with no gene match: 9. CDR3 residues: CASSVRGQNQADTQYF. The CDR3 bases are TGTGCCAGCAGCGTAAGGGGGCAGAACCAGGCAGATACGCAGTATTTT.

This chain links TRBV9 with TRBJ1-2, with 9 bases matching TRBD1. From germline, CDR1 is SGDLS and CDR2 YYNGEE. There are 12 residues in the CDR3. Trimming removed 2 bases from V and 8 bases from J; junction bases left unmatched: 1. CDR3 residues: CASSVGQGGYTF. CDR3 DNA sequence: TGTGCCAGCAGCGTGGGACAGGGCGGCTACACCTTC.

This clone has just one count. The V gene is TRBV6-2 or TRBV6-3, the J gene TRBJ1-1, with TRBD1 identical over 7 bases. This CDR3 has 13 residues. V shed 0 bases, J shed 6 bases, and the junction held 1 base outside the gene matches. Germline values: CDR1 MNHEY, CDR2 SVGEGT. As DNA, the CDR3 is TGTGCCAGCAGTTACTCCCAGGGGGCTGAAGCTTTCTTT. Translation gives CASSYSQGAEAFF.

The J gene is TRBJ2-1, the V gene TRBV7-8; 7 nucleotides align to TRBD2. The CDR3 length is 15 residues. Germline lookup yields CDR1 SGHVS and CDR2 FQNEAQ. Germline trimming cut 5 bases from V and 7 bases from J; bases unmatched to any gene: 11. The CDR3 loop reads CASSVRDYIRNEQFF. The CDR3, as DNA: TGTGCCAGCAGCGTACGGGACTACATTAGGAATGAGCAGTTCTTC.

V gene TRBV28 combines with J gene TRBJ2-3, with 7 bases fitting TRBD2. The J segment lost 5 bases and the V segment lost 2 bases, leaving 10 bases of the junction unmatched. Germline V gene sequence: CDR1 MDHEN, CDR2 SYDVKM. The CDR3 is 16 amino acids. DNA for the CDR3: TGTGCCAGCAGTTTAGTAGGGCTAGCGGAGGAAGATACGCAGTATTTT. This translates into CASSLVGLAEEDTQYF.

The chain employs TRBV10-3 and TRBJ2-7, with TRBD2 matching 7 bases. Germline trimming cut 6 bases from V and 2 bases from J; bases unmatched to any gene: 4. The CDR3 covers 13 residues. Germline-derived CDR1 and CDR2 are ENHRY and SYGVKD. CDR3 sequence reads: CAISKLATYEQYF. The CDR3 coding sequence is TGTGCCATCAGCAAACTAGCGACCTACGAGCAGTACTTC.

The chain employs TRBV21-1 and TRBJ2-1; the table assigns TRBD1, which was not confirmed against the DNA. TRBV21-1 is a documented pseudogene. The CDR3 has 13 amino acids. The CDR3 protein is CASVAHSYNEQFF. The CDR3 DNA is TGTGCCAGCGTGGCTCACTCCTACAATGAGCAGTTCTTC.

The chain has TRBV11-2 and TRBJ2-1, with no clear D. Germline V gene lookup returns CDR1 SGHAT and CDR2 FQNNGV. V lost 3 bases and J lost 5, with 23 bases in between. This CDR3 is built from 18 residues. As DNA, the CDR3 is TGTGCCAGCAGCTTCCGTTCGTTGGCGTCGGAAACTAACAATGAGCAGTTCTTC. This translates into CASSFRSLASETNNEQFF. The full variable domain, rest sourced from reference TRBV11-2 and TRBJ2-1, is EAGVAQSPRYKIIEKRQSVAFWCNPISGHATLYWYQQILGQGPKLLIQFQNNGVVDDSQLPKDRFSAERLKGVDSTLKIQPAKLEDSAVYLCASSFRSLASETNNEQFFGPGTRLTVL.

The chain recombines TRBV7-6 with TRBJ2-1; 10 bases line up with TRBD2. Trimming took 1 base from V and 8 from J; bases not matched to a gene: 11. The CDR3 is made up of 17 amino acids. Looked up from germline, CDR1 is SGHVS and CDR2 is FNYEAQ. The CDR3 here is CASSLVVSGGPFDEQFF. CDR3 DNA sequence: TGTGCCAGCAGCTTAGTGGTTAGCGGGGGGCCGTTCGATGAGCAGTTCTTC.

This clone was counted once. The rearrangement links TRBV6-5 to TRBJ2-3; weak D call: TRBD2 (6 bases). The CDR3 spans 15 residues. The germline gives CDR1 MNHEY, CDR2 SVGAGI. V was shortened by 0 bases and J by 3 bases, with 10 bases between the two germline ends. The CDR3 bases are TGTGCCAGCAGTTACTCGGCCGGGACTACAGATACGCAGTATTTT. It codes for CASSYSAGTTDTQYF.

The V call is TRBV28, the J call TRBJ1-2; D remains unclear. In germline, CDR1 is MDHEN, CDR2 SYDVKM. CDR3 length: 13 residues. V was trimmed by 10 bases and J by 6 bases, leaving 18 bases between them. The CDR3 sequence is CANQASFGDGYTF. In DNA form, the CDR3 reads TGTGCCAACCAAGCATCGTTCGGAGATGGCTACACCTTC.

This clone was detected only once. The chain carries TRBV5-6 and TRBJ2-7; weak D call: TRBD2 (6 bases). This CDR3 is 14 amino acids long. The V gene's germline CDR1 is SGHDT and CDR2 YYEEEE. The V and J ends lost 4 bases and 2 bases respectively, with 13 bases between them. CDR3 amino acids: CASSQNGGAYEQYF. The CDR3 nucleotides read TGTGCCAGCAGCCAAAACGGAGGGGCCTACGAGCAGTACTTC.

This clone was seen more than once but under ten times. The chain couples TRBV28 to TRBJ1-6, with 7 bases aligning to TRBD1. J was trimmed by 10 bases and V by 5 bases; bases with no gene match: 14. The CDR3 has 16 residues. CDR1 MDHEN and CDR2 SYDVKM come from the germline V gene. In DNA form, the CDR3 reads TGTGCCAGCAGTCCGAGACAGGGCCACCGGAGATCACCCCTCCACTTT. Translated: CASSPRQGHRRSPLHF.

The rearrangement uses TRBV24-1 and TRBJ1-5; D may be TRBD1 (6 bases). The CDR3 contains 13 residues. CDR1 and CDR2 from the germline V gene are KGHDR and SFDVKD. The V and J ends lost 5 bases and 7 bases respectively, with 11 bases between them. CDR3 sequence: CATSVAGEQPQHF. The CDR3 nucleotides read TGTGCCACCAGTGTGGCAGGGGAACAGCCCCAGCATTTT.

The V gene is TRBV3-1 (or the pseudogene TRBV3-2), the J gene TRBJ2-5; a weak D match, TRBD2 (6 bases). The CDR3 spans 15 residues. In germline, CDR1 is LGHDT, CDR2 YNNKEL (reference sequence). The V gene lost 3 bases and the J gene lost 5 bases, with 16 bases spanning the gap. CDR3 DNA sequence: TGTGCCAGCAGCCAGAACTTTGGAGGGAAGGAGACCCAGTACTTC. Protein sequence: CASSQNFGGKETQYF.

The V and J genes are TRBV5-4 and TRBJ2-1; D is ambiguous. Trimming stripped 1 base from V and 7 bases from J, with 9 bases between. Germline V gives CDR1 SGHNT, CDR2 YYREEE (reference sequence). The length of the CDR3 is 13 residues. The CDR3 spells CASSLRPRNEQFF. As DNA, the CDR3 is TGTGCCAGCAGCTTGCGACCTAGGAATGAGCAGTTCTTC.

V and J are TRBV2 and TRBJ2-3; 10 bases map to TRBD2. After removal of 5 bases from V and 4 bases from J, the junction contained 9 bases not matched to a gene. CDR1 is SNHLY and CDR2 is FYNNEI in the germline V gene. The CDR3 runs 16 residues. The CDR3 spells CASSPRASGGADTQYF. The DNA of the CDR3 is TGTGCCAGCAGTCCGAGGGCTAGCGGGGGCGCAGATACGCAGTATTTT.

The rearrangement uses TRBV4-1 and TRBJ2-1; weak D call: TRBD2 (6 bases). The CDR3 totals 15 residues. Trimming stripped 3 bases from V and 4 bases from J, with 13 bases between. Germline V CDR1 and CDR2: MGHRA, YSYEKL. The CDR3 here is CASSHRSGLYNEQFF. CDR3 coding DNA: TGCGCCAGCAGCCACCGTAGCGGCCTTTACAATGAGCAGTTCTTC.

This chain links TRBV21-1 with TRBJ1-2; the listed D gene, TRBD1, was not tested against the DNA. TRBV21-1 is classified as a pseudogene. This CDR3 is built from 12 residues. CDR3 nucleotide sequence: TGTGCCAGCAGACAGATTTCCTATGGCTACACCTTC. Its translation: CASRQISYGYTF.

The chain employs TRBV6-5 and TRBJ2-5; maybe TRBD2 (6 bases). CDR1 is MNHEY, CDR2 SVGAGI, per germline. Trimming removed 7 bases from V and 4 bases from J, with 13 bases in between. The CDR3 sequence is 13 residues long. The CDR3 sequence: CASIFGGGETQYF. Written as DNA, the CDR3 is TGTGCCAGCATTTTCGGGGGAGGAGAGACCCAGTACTTC.

The rearrangement uses TRBV6-4 and TRBJ2-3; D perhaps matches TRBD2 (6 bases). V dropped 2 bases and J dropped 2 bases, with 8 bases sitting between them. CDR1 is MRHNA, CDR2 SNTAGT, per germline. The CDR3 covers 14 residues. The CDR3 sequence is CASSDGGLTDTQYF. In DNA form, the CDR3 reads TGTGCCAGCAGTGACGGAGGGCTCACAGATACGCAGTATTTT.

As DNA, the CDR3 is TGTGCCAGTAGTCTACGGACTAGCGGGATCAATGAGCAGTTCTTC. Translated, it gives CASSLRTSGINEQFF. This sequence joins TRBV19 and TRBJ2-1; 12 nucleotides line up with TRBD2. CDR3 length: 15 amino acids. The trim removed 5 bases at V and 6 bases at J, leaving 5 bases unmatched. Germline assignment: CDR1 LNHDA and CDR2 SQIVND (reference sequence).

The J gene is TRBJ1-1, the V gene TRBV6-5; possible D gene TRBD1, 6 bases. The CDR3 totals 14 residues. CDR1 and CDR2 from the germline V gene are MNHEY and SVGAGI. Trimming removed 0 bases at V and 8 bases at J, with 13 bases between. CDR3: CASSYSTDSAEAFF. CDR3 coding DNA: TGTGCCAGCAGTTACTCGACGGACAGCGCCGAAGCTTTCTTT.

V gene TRBV7-9 combines with J gene TRBJ1-2; D is undetermined. The CDR3 is 12 amino acids. Trimming pared 5 bases from V and 8 bases from J, leaving 12 bases between. Germline V CDR1 and CDR2: SEHNR, FQNEAQ (reference sequence). The CDR3 region is CASSGGYGGYTF. CDR3 bases: TGTGCCAGCAGCGGAGGGTATGGAGGCTACACCTTC.

This clone has only one observation. The J gene is TRBJ1-4, the V gene TRBV5-6; possible D gene TRBD1, 5 bases. Germline V gives CDR1 SGHDT, CDR2 YYEEEE. The CDR3 is 14 residues long. V dropped 3 bases and J dropped 8 bases, with 14 bases sitting between them. The CDR3 region is CASSSGPSREKLFF. The CDR3 bases are TGTGCCAGCAGCTCAGGGCCCTCCCGGGAAAAACTGTTTTTT.

V and J are TRBV5-1 and TRBJ1-1, with a tentative D call TRBD1 (6 bases). The germline V gene has CDR1 SGHRS and CDR2 YFSETQ. Trimming pared 8 bases from V and 2 bases from J, leaving 13 bases between. This CDR3 is built from 13 residues. The chain's CDR3 is CASSQGSNTEAFF. In nucleotides, the CDR3 is TGCGCCAGTTCCCAGGGGTCCAACACTGAAGCTTTCTTT. Using reference TRBV5-1 and TRBJ1-1 for the parts outside the CDR3, the full variable domain is KAGVTQTPRYLIKTRGQQVTLSCSPISGHRSVSWYQQTPGQGLQFLFEYFSETQRNKGNFPGRFSGRQFSNSRSEMNVSTLELGDSALYLCASSQGSNTEAFFGQGTRLTVV.